Each of the 4 T cell receptor beta chains below was sequenced from the same sample in a study of CD8 T cells in Susac syndrome. When the RNA was reverse transcribed, random hexamers were used with an input of roughly 0.5 to 1 ug. TCRdb analysed the immunoSEQ multiplex PCR reads with MiXCR anew, one entry per CDR3 protein. Of roughly 150,000 distinct CDR3 sequences in the sample, just under 95% were seen once. Sequenced sample: CD8+ T cells from PBMCs. These receptors all come from a human donor with multiple sclerosis.

V and J are TRBV4-1 and TRBJ2-2; TRBD1 matches at 7 bases. Per germline, CDR1 MGHRA and CDR2 YSYEKL. This CDR3 has 14 residues. Losses at the gene ends were 4 bases for V and 6 bases for J; bases not matched to a gene: 5. The CDR3 coding sequence is TGCGCCAGCAGCCCAGACAGGGCCTCCGGGGAGCTGTTTTTT. This gives the protein CASSPDRASGELFF.

The chain carries TRBV15 and TRBJ1-1; 9 nucleotides line up with TRBD1. This CDR3 spans 14 amino acids. Germline trimming cut 5 bases from V and 4 bases from J; bases unmatched to any gene: 5. Germline V CDR1 and CDR2: LNHNV, YYDKDF (reference sequence). The CDR3 nucleotides read TGTGCCACCAGCGGGGACAGGGTGTTCACTGAAGCTTTCTTT. This codes for CATSGDRVFTEAFF.

The V gene is TRBV20-1, the J gene TRBJ2-2, with 10 positions matching TRBD2. Looked up from germline, CDR1 is DFQATT and CDR2 is SNEGSKA (reference sequence). The CDR3 length is 16 residues. V lost 0 bases to trimming and J lost 5 bases; unmatched junction nucleotides: 6. The CDR3 DNA reads as TGCAGTGCTAGAGATGGCCTAGCGGGGGCGACCGGGGAGCTGTTTTTT. It encodes CSARDGLAGATGELFF.

In this sample, this clonotype turned up once. V is TRBV7-8 and J is TRBJ2-1, with 9 bases that match TRBD2. The V gene's germline CDR1 is SGHVS and CDR2 FQNEAQ. The CDR3 extends over 15 amino acids. Germline trimming cut 2 bases from V and 7 bases from J; bases unmatched to any gene: 6. The DNA for the CDR3 is TGTGCCAGCAGCTTAAAGGGACTAGCTATGAATGAGCAGTTCTTC. Amino acid sequence: CASSLKGLAMNEQFF.